These 15 T cell receptor beta chains originate from one sample sequenced in a study of regulatory T cells in long-lasting Graves disease. Documented time point: newly diagnosed GD, antithyroid drugs for less than 3 months. Construction of the TCR library relied on RNA isolated from PBMCs. Combining iRepertoire HTBI primers with Arm-PCR of CDR3 regions, the authors built TCR beta libraries. Each CDR3 protein is one row after TCRdb ran MiXCR on the multiplex PCR reads. The table records a few hundred thousand distinct CDR3 sequences, over 12% of them present only once. The data also belong to a second study, concerning T cells in Graves' hyperthyroidism and ophthalmopathy.

This sample comprised peripheral blood mononuclear cells (PBMCs), obtained at new diagnosis, from a patient treated with antithyroid drugs. The origin of the receptors is a woman in her 40s with Graves disease.

This clonotype has ten or more counts. The rearrangement joins TRBV11-3 to TRBJ2-1, with TRBD2 matching 8 bases. The CDR3 contains 15 residues. The germline CDR1 and CDR2 sequences are SGHNT and YENEEA. J lost 6 bases, V lost 3 bases, and 7 bases had no gene match. CDR3 region: CASSFLREGRNEQFF. The CDR3 bases are TGTGCCAGCAGCTTTCTCCGGGAGGGCCGCAATGAGCAGTTCTTC. Based on the CDR3 plus reference TRBV11-3 and TRBJ2-1, the full variable domain is EAGVVQSPRYKIIEKKQPVAFWCNPISGHNTLYWYLQNLGQGPELLIRYENEEAVDDSQLPKDRFSAERLKGVDSTLKIQPAELGDSAVYLCASSFLREGRNEQFFGPGTRLTVL.

The table lists this clonotype with many counts. The chain combines TRBV5-1 with TRBJ1-1; no clear D. Deletions cut 0 bases from V and 4 bases from J, with 10 bases between. Per germline, CDR1 SGHRS and CDR2 YFSETQ. This CDR3 contains 14 residues. CDR3 nucleotide sequence: TGCGCCAGCAGCTTGGGGTGGGGAAGCACTGAAGCTTTCTTT. Protein: CASSLGWGSTEAFF.

This clonotype was seen repeatedly, ten times or more. This rearrangement joins TRBV28 to TRBJ2-1; TRBD1 is a possible D gene (6 bases). Germline V gene sequence: CDR1 MDHEN, CDR2 SYDVKM. The CDR3 sequence is 14 residues long. V dropped 6 bases and J dropped 4 bases, with 13 bases sitting between them. The CDR3, as DNA: TGTGCCAGCAGCCCACCGGACAGTTACAATGAGCAGTTCTTC. Translating it yields CASSPPDSYNEQFF. Together with reference TRBV28 and TRBJ2-1, the CDR3 gives the full variable domain: DVKVTQSSRYLVKRTGEKVFLECVQDMDHENMFWYRQDPGLGLRLIYFSYDVKMKEKGDIPEGYSVSREKKERFSLILESASTNQTSMYLCASSPPDSYNEQFFGPGTRLTVL.

The table lists this clonotype with many counts. The chain employs TRBV29-1 and TRBJ1-1; D perhaps matches TRBD1 (5 bases). CDR3 length equals 15 residues. CDR1 is SQVTM, CDR2 ANQGSEA, per germline. V was cut by 4 bases and J by 2 bases, with 17 bases left in between. The DNA of the CDR3 is TGCAGCGTTGCCCGAAGGGCAGGGAGTAACACTGAAGCTTTCTTT. It yields the protein CSVARRAGSNTEAFF.

This rearrangement joins TRBV6-1 to TRBJ2-5, with TRBD1 identical over 8 bases. Germline V gene sequence: CDR1 MNHNS, CDR2 SASEGT. The CDR3 loop spans 16 amino acids. The V segment lost 1 base and the J segment 5 bases; nucleotides outside the gene matches: 9. DNA of the CDR3: TGTGCCAGCAGTGAAGGACAGGGGAGGTTGTGGGAGACCCAGTACTTC. Translation: CASSEGQGRLWETQYF.

The sample holds many counts of this clonotype. CDR3 in amino acids: CASSPSGSRYNEQFF. CDR3 in DNA: TGTGCCAGCAGCCCCTCAGGGAGTCGCTACAATGAGCAGTTCTTC. The chain is built from TRBV12-3 or TRBV12-4 and TRBJ2-1, with D perhaps TRBD1 or TRBD2 (5 bases each). The CDR3 has 15 residues. Trimming stripped 6 bases from V and 3 bases from J, with 15 bases between.

Many counts were recorded for this clonotype. The chain joins TRBV6-2 or TRBV6-3 to TRBJ2-3; 7 bases map to TRBD2. After removal of 0 bases from V and 1 base from J, the junction contained 4 bases not matched to a gene. CDR3 length equals 16 residues. Germline CDR1 is MNHEY and CDR2 is SVGEGT. CDR3 nucleotides: TGTGCCAGCAGTTACTCTCGAACTAGCGGCACAGATACGCAGTATTTT. It encodes CASSYSRTSGTDTQYF.

As DNA, the CDR3 is TGTGCCACCAGCAGAGCTACAAAAACCGGGACTAGCGGGATTTACAATGAGCAGTTCTTC. This gives the protein CATSRATKTGTSGIYNEQFF. The chain links TRBV15 to TRBJ2-1, with TRBD2 identical over 13 bases. The trim removed 1 base at V and 4 bases at J, leaving 13 bases unmatched. Germline V gives CDR1 LNHNV, CDR2 YYDKDF (reference sequence). This CDR3 is 20 amino acids long.

This clonotype showed up many times. This chain connects TRBV11-2 to TRBJ2-7; possible D gene TRBD2, 6 bases. The ends were cut back, 2 bases at V and 0 bases at J, with 17 bases in the middle. The CDR3 loop spans 17 amino acids. Germline V gene data show CDR1 as SGHAT and CDR2 as FQNNGV. In nucleotides, the CDR3 is TGTGCCAGCAGCTTATTAATGTCCGGGAGCTACTCCTACGAGCAGTACTTC. Protein sequence: CASSLLMSGSYSYEQYF.

This clonotype showed up just once. The chain employs TRBV28 and TRBJ2-7; D may match TRBD1 or TRBD2 (6 bases each). Deletions cut 5 bases from V and 5 bases from J, with 22 bases between. This CDR3 is 16 amino acids long. Per the germline V gene, CDR1 is MDHEN and CDR2 is SYDVKM. CDR3 nucleotide sequence: TGTGCCAGCAGTCCCACAGGGTCCGGGGGCGTTCACGAGCAGTACTTC. Its translation: CASSPTGSGGVHEQYF.

This clonotype has a count of ten or more. The genes are TRBV27 and TRBJ2-3; D possibly corresponds to TRBD1 (5 bases). The CDR3 extends over 16 amino acids. CDR1 and CDR2 (germline): MNHEY, SMNVEV (reference sequence). V lost 6 bases and J lost 4, with 20 bases in between. This CDR3 reads CASRLAYQGRSDTQYF. The CDR3 DNA sequence: TGTGCCAGCAGACTTGCCTATCAGGGCCGGTCAGATACGCAGTATTTT.

This chain joins TRBV4-1 and TRBJ1-5; 8 bases fit TRBD1. Germline V lookup: CDR1 MGHRA, CDR2 YSYEKL. J was trimmed by 2 bases and V by 1 base; bases with no gene match: 10. The CDR3 has 18 residues. The DNA for the CDR3 is TGCGCCAGCAGCCAAGTAATAGACAGGGGAACTGGCAATCAGCCCCAGCATTTT. It translates to CASSQVIDRGTGNQPQHF.

About this clonotype: A read error is likely here: a far larger clone is one base away. The chain uses TRBV11-3 and TRBJ2-1; 13 nucleotides agree with TRBD2. The CDR3 sequence is 14 residues long. Trimming removed 6 bases from V and 10 bases from J; junction bases left unmatched: 6. Germline V gene lookup returns CDR1 SGHNT and CDR2 YENEEA. CDR3 loop: CASSGLAGVREQFF. The CDR3 coding sequence is TGTGCCAGCAGTGGACTAGCGGGAGTAAGGGAGCAGTTCTTC.

This clonotype has ten or more counts. The V gene is TRBV28, the J gene TRBJ2-5; 8 nucleotides align to TRBD2. Germline values: CDR1 MDHEN, CDR2 SYDVKM. The junction had 11 bases not matched to a gene; V was cut back by 3 bases and J by 2 bases. The CDR3 extends over 17 amino acids. CDR3: CASSLWLAGSTQETQYF. CDR3 DNA sequence: TGTGCCAGCAGTTTGTGGCTAGCGGGTTCTACTCAAGAGACCCAGTACTTC. The full variable domain, completed using reference TRBV28 and TRBJ2-5, is DVKVTQSSRYLVKRTGEKVFLECVQDMDHENMFWYRQDPGLGLRLIYFSYDVKMKEKGDIPEGYSVSREKKERFSLILESASTNQTSMYLCASSLWLAGSTQETQYFGPGTRLLVL.

This clonotype has only a few counts. The chain carries TRBV7-9 and TRBJ1-1; D is ambiguous. CDR3 length: 12 amino acids. The germline gives CDR1 SEHNR, CDR2 FQNEAQ (reference sequence). V was trimmed by 3 bases and J by 5 bases, leaving 7 bases between them. The CDR3 here is CASSFGVTEAFF. DNA of the CDR3: TGTGCCAGCAGCTTCGGGGTAACTGAAGCTTTCTTT. Variable domain in full (rest from reference TRBV7-9 and TRBJ1-1): DTGVSQNPRHKITKRGQNVTFRCDPISEHNRLYWYRQTLGQGPEFLTYFQNEAQLEKSRLLSDRFSAERPKGSFSTLEIQRTEQGDSAMYLCASSFGVTEAFFGQGTRLTVV.